Below, 29 T cell receptor beta chains from the same sample are listed, as sequenced in a study of CD8 T cells in Susac syndrome. The authors reverse transcribed roughly 0.5 to 1 ug RNA with random hexamers. TCRdb re-analysed the immunoSEQ multiplex PCR reads in MiXCR, keeping a single row per CDR3 protein. The sample shows some 120,000 distinct CDR3 sequences, 90% to 95% of them seen only once. The sequencing sample was made of CD8+ T cells from PBMCs. The receptors originated from a human donor with multiple sclerosis.

The rearrangement uses TRBV5-6 and TRBJ1-3; a weak D match, TRBD1 (6 bases). Looked up from germline, CDR1 is SGHDT and CDR2 is YYEEEE. The CDR3 is 14 amino acids. V was pared by 6 bases and J by 4 bases, with 14 bases between. CDR3 residues: CASTNRDHGNTIYF. CDR3 coding DNA: TGTGCCAGCACCAACAGGGACCACGGAAACACCATATATTTT.

This clonotype appeared once. V and J are TRBV27 and TRBJ1-2; D might be TRBD1 (6 bases). CDR3 size: 15 residues. The V end lost 5 bases, the J end lost 4 bases, and 17 bases lay between the germline ends. Germline CDR1 MNHEY, CDR2 SMNVEV (reference sequence). CDR3 coding DNA: TGTGCCAGCAGTCCGTCCAAGGGGGGTGGCTATGGCTACACCTTC. The encoded protein is CASSPSKGGGYGYTF.

The V gene is TRBV11-2, the J gene TRBJ1-2; TRBD1 agrees at 8 bases. Germline loops: CDR1 SGHAT, CDR2 FQNNGV. CDR3 length: 14 residues. Trimming removed 1 base from V and 4 bases from J; junction bases left unmatched: 2. CDR3: CASSLGGQAYGYTF. The CDR3 DNA follows: TGTGCCAGCAGCTTAGGGGGACAGGCCTATGGCTACACCTTC.

CDR3 in DNA: TGTGCCATCAGTGACCCCGGTTTGGGTAATAACTATGGCTACACCTTC. Protein product: CAISDPGLGNNYGYTF. This chain uses TRBV10-3 with TRBJ1-2; D gene uncertain. Germline values: CDR1 ENHRY, CDR2 SYGVKD. This CDR3 comprises 16 residues. V lost 3 bases to trimming and J lost 1 base, with 15 bases between them.

In its sample, this clonotype was seen once. This sequence joins TRBV19 and TRBJ2-3; 9 bases align to TRBD1. The CDR3 has 14 residues. Trimming at V came to 6 bases and at J to 2 bases, leaving 3 bases not matched to a gene. Germline assignment: CDR1 LNHDA and CDR2 SQIVND (reference sequence). DNA for the CDR3: TGTGCCAGTAGCCGGGACAGGGACACAGATACGCAGTATTTT. It specifies CASSRDRDTDTQYF.

The V and J genes are TRBV12-3 or TRBV12-4 and TRBJ2-7; D assignment may be TRBD1 or TRBD2 (6 bases each). V shed 2 bases and J shed 3 bases, with 11 bases lying between them. There are 14 residues in the CDR3. This CDR3 is CASSLRGAYYEQYF. In DNA, the CDR3 is TGTGCCAGCAGTTTAAGGGGGGCGTACTACGAGCAGTACTTC.

V is TRBV4-2 and J is TRBJ1-1; D remains ambiguous. The germline CDR1 and CDR2 sequences are LGHNA and YNFKEQ. CDR3 length equals 14 residues. V dropped 1 base and J dropped 3 bases, with 9 bases sitting between them. CDR3 bases: TGTGCCAGCAGCCAAGCTGGCGGGGACACTGAAGCTTTCTTT. Protein sequence: CASSQAGGDTEAFF.

The rearrangement links TRBV27 to TRBJ2-5, with D perhaps given as TRBD1 or TRBD2 (5 bases each). CDR1 is MNHEY and CDR2 is SMNVEV in the germline V gene (reference sequence). V lost 6 bases and J 5 bases, leaving 19 bases between the germline ends. The CDR3 extends over 15 amino acids. The CDR3 sequence is CASRHSNGAGETQYF. The CDR3 region has the DNA TGTGCCAGCAGACATTCTAACGGGGCTGGGGAGACCCAGTACTTC.

In nucleotides, the CDR3 is TGCAGTGCTAGAACCGGGGGAAGGCACAATGAGCAGTTCTTC. Translated: CSARTGGRHNEQFF. The chain couples TRBV20-1 to TRBJ2-1, with a weak D call TRBD2 (6 bases). From germline, CDR1 is DFQATT and CDR2 SNEGSKA (reference sequence). The CDR3 loop spans 14 amino acids. V lost 2 bases, J lost 5 bases, and 13 bases lay in between.

This chain connects TRBV10-2 to TRBJ2-2; 7 nucleotides match TRBD1. Trimming at V came to 6 bases and at J to 6 bases, leaving 7 bases not matched to a gene. The germline CDR1 and CDR2 sequences are WSHSY and SAAADI. The CDR3 is 14 residues long. CDR3 in DNA: TGCGCCAGCAGCGACAGGGAATCGGCCGGGGAGCTGTTTTTT. This gives the protein CASSDRESAGELFF.

The J gene is TRBJ1-1, the V gene TRBV9, with unresolved D. This CDR3 is 15 amino acids long. V was pared by 0 bases and J by 3 bases, with 12 bases between. Germline V gives CDR1 SGDLS, CDR2 YYNGEE. CDR3 region: CASSVEDGCDTEAFF. CDR3 sequence (DNA): TGTGCCAGCAGCGTAGAGGACGGTTGTGACACTGAAGCTTTCTTT.

The chain has TRBV5-6 and TRBJ2-3; D is unresolved. This CDR3 region has 16 residues. CDR1 is SGHDT and CDR2 is YYEEEE in the germline V gene. V was cut by 0 bases and J by 0 bases, with 11 bases left in between. The CDR3 DNA follows: TGTGCCAGCAGCTTGGTAGTGACATCTAGCACAGATACGCAGTATTTT. This gives the protein CASSLVVTSSTDTQYF. The entire variable domain, with the rest obtained from reference TRBV5-6 and TRBJ2-3, is as follows: DAGVTQSPTHLIKTRGQQVTLRCSPKSGHDTVSWYQQALGQGPQFIFQYYEEEERQRGNFPDRFSGHQFPNYSSELNVNALLLGDSALYLCASSLVVTSSTDTQYFGPGTRLTVL.

The J gene is TRBJ2-4, the V gene TRBV2; D is unresolved. CDR1 and CDR2 from the germline V gene are SNHLY and FYNNEI. The V and J ends lost 8 bases and 0 bases respectively, with 8 bases between them. This CDR3 comprises 13 residues. CDR3 sequence (DNA): TGTGCCAGCGCCTCTTTAGCCAAAAACATTCAGTACTTC. Translating it yields CASASLAKNIQYF.

The chain links TRBV7-6 to TRBJ2-2; D gene unclear. Germline assignment: CDR1 SGHVS and CDR2 FNYEAQ. With 8 bases removed from V and 7 bases from J, the gap between germline ends came to 8 bases. This CDR3 has 11 residues. The CDR3 region is CASRNGGELFF. The CDR3, as DNA: TGTGCCAGCCGGAACGGCGGGGAGCTGTTTTTT.

V gene TRBV20-1 combines with J gene TRBJ2-2; unclear D gene. The germline gives CDR1 DFQATT, CDR2 SNEGSKA (reference sequence). The CDR3 runs 10 residues. V lost 2 bases to trimming and J lost 8 bases, with 3 bases between them. CDR3: CSARLGELFF. The CDR3 DNA is TGCAGTGCTAGATTGGGGGAGCTGTTTTTT.

This clonotype was detected once. The genes are TRBV15 and TRBJ2-5; the D gene is possibly TRBD2 (5 bases). V was clipped by 5 bases and J by 5 bases, with 12 bases between them. The CDR3 has 13 amino acids. Germline CDR1 and CDR2: LNHNV and YYDKDF (reference sequence). Here the CDR3 reads CATSLRRGETQYF. The DNA for the CDR3 is TGTGCCACCAGCCTTCGGCGCGGGGAGACCCAGTACTTC.

The chain links TRBV19 to TRBJ1-1, with D perhaps TRBD1 (5 bases). CDR1 LNHDA and CDR2 SQIVND come from the germline V gene (reference sequence). Trimming removed 2 bases from V and 6 bases from J, with 10 bases in between. This CDR3 region has 13 residues. CDR3 loop: CASSIQGMAEAFF. DNA of the CDR3: TGTGCCAGTAGTATACAGGGAATGGCTGAAGCTTTCTTT.

The chain couples TRBV9 to TRBJ1-5; a possible D gene is TRBD1 (5 bases). The CDR3 runs to 15 residues. Germline loops: CDR1 SGDLS, CDR2 YYNGEE. V shed 0 bases and J shed 2 bases, with 9 bases lying between them. Written as DNA, the CDR3 is TGTGCCAGCAGCGTAGGGGGGAGGCGCAATCAGCCCCAGCATTTT. The encoded protein is CASSVGGRRNQPQHF.

This chain links TRBV10-3 with TRBJ2-1, with 7 bases identical to TRBD2. The CDR3 is 14 residues long. After removal of 2 bases from V and 8 bases from J, the junction contained 6 bases not matched to a gene. Germline-derived CDR1 and CDR2 are ENHRY and SYGVKD. The CDR3 spells CAISERTRPYEQFF. CDR3 bases: TGTGCCATCAGTGAGAGGACTAGACCCTATGAGCAGTTCTTC.

This CDR3 reads CASSLEQGLATEAFF. CDR3 nucleotides: TGCGCCAGCAGCTTGGAGCAGGGGCTGGCCACTGAAGCTTTCTTT. The chain carries TRBV5-1 and TRBJ1-1; tentative D call: TRBD1 (6 bases). CDR3 length equals 15 residues. Trimming left V 0 bases short and J 4 bases short, with 13 bases between. Germline V gene lookup returns CDR1 SGHRS and CDR2 YFSETQ.

This chain uses TRBV12-3 or TRBV12-4 with TRBJ2-7; D tentatively reads TRBD1 or TRBD2 (6 bases each). The CDR3 consists of 14 residues. With 0 bases removed from V and 5 bases from J, the gap between germline ends came to 11 bases. The DNA of the CDR3 is TGTGCCAGCAGTTTAGCGGGGGGCCCCAACGAGCAGTACTTC. Its protein product is CASSLAGGPNEQYF.

This chain uses TRBV27 with TRBJ1-2; D is unclear. The CDR3 runs 14 residues. CDR1 and CDR2 from the germline V gene are MNHEY and SMNVEV (reference sequence). The V gene lost 5 bases and the J gene lost 8 bases, with 18 bases spanning the gap. CDR3 residues: CASSGRLAGVGYTF. The DNA of the CDR3 is TGTGCCAGCAGTGGTCGACTCGCCGGGGTGGGCTACACCTTC.

This chain uses TRBV4-2 with TRBJ2-1; TRBD2 agrees at 10 bases. Germline assignment: CDR1 LGHNA and CDR2 YNFKEQ. Losses at the gene ends were 4 bases for V and 9 bases for J; bases not matched to a gene: 12. The CDR3 runs 16 residues. CDR3: CASSRGLAEPATEQFF. CDR3 coding DNA: TGTGCCAGCAGCCGCGGACTAGCGGAGCCAGCCACTGAGCAGTTCTTC.

The rearrangement uses TRBV27 and TRBJ2-3; 12 bases map to TRBD2. V trimming: 5 bases; J trimming: 14 bases; junction bases outside the gene matches: 8. The germline CDR1 and CDR2 sequences are MNHEY and SMNVEV (reference sequence). CDR3 length equals 13 residues. The CDR3 coding sequence is TGTGCCAGCAGTCGTCTGACTAGCGGGGGCCCGTATTTT. It yields the protein CASSRLTSGGPYF.

This rearrangement joins TRBV20-1 to TRBJ2-7; 8 nucleotides agree with TRBD2. CDR1 DFQATT and CDR2 SNEGSKA come from the germline V gene (reference sequence). Trimming cost V 0 bases and J 4 bases; bases outside gene matches: 8. This CDR3 spans 15 amino acids. The CDR3 sequence is CSAREVRGGPYEQYF. Written as DNA, the CDR3 is TGCAGTGCTAGAGAAGTCCGCGGGGGGCCGTACGAGCAGTACTTC.

This clonotype was seen once. The V and J genes are TRBV27 and TRBJ1-6, with D perhaps matching TRBD1 (5 bases). The germline CDR1 and CDR2 sequences are MNHEY and SMNVEV (reference sequence). V was pared by 7 bases and J by 7 bases, with 11 bases between. The CDR3 is 13 amino acids. The CDR3 coding sequence is TGTGCCAGCACCCAGGGTGGGAATTCACCCCTCCACTTT. Protein: CASTQGGNSPLHF.

The chain employs TRBV4-1 and TRBJ2-5, with TRBD2 matching over 14 bases. This CDR3 comprises 16 residues. CDR1 and CDR2 (germline): MGHRA, YSYEKL. V lost 3 bases and J lost 7; bases outside the gene matches: 7. For the CDR3, the DNA is TGCGCCAGCAGCCACCCGGGACTAGCGGGAGAGGCGACCCAGTACTTC. Protein: CASSHPGLAGEATQYF.

The chain employs TRBV29-1 and TRBJ1-1; D possibly corresponds to TRBD1 (5 bases). The CDR3 consists of 16 residues. Germline CDR1 reads SQVTM; CDR2 reads ANQGSEA. The germline V and J ends were trimmed by 3 bases and 0 bases, with 17 bases remaining between them. The CDR3 is CSVDWGGDLLNTEAFF. The DNA of the CDR3 is TGCAGCGTTGATTGGGGGGGGGACCTTCTGAACACTGAAGCTTTCTTT.

This clonotype was detected only a few times. The rearrangement joins TRBV5-1 to TRBJ1-4; D gene ambiguous. V lost 4 bases and J 11 bases, leaving 12 bases between the germline ends. CDR3 length equals 12 residues. Germline V gene sequence: CDR1 SGHRS, CDR2 YFSETQ. The CDR3 loop reads CASSGDRAKLFF. The DNA for the CDR3 is TGCGCCAGCAGCGGCGACCGCGCTAAACTGTTTTTT.